This is a list of T cell receptor beta chains from one sample in a study of T cells in Graves' hyperthyroidism and ophthalmopathy. From the multiplex PCR reads, TCRdb called clonotypes with MiXCR, one entry per CDR3 protein. The repertoire has roughly 160,000 distinct CDR3 sequences, less than 10% of them found once; the top ten carry approximately 20%. The sample was blood. These receptors were collected from a woman aged 18-35 years with Graves' hyperthyroidism that later progressed to Graves' ophthalmopathy. Both conserved end residues are part of each CDR3. The order of the fields is V gene, clone size, CDR3 protein. Expanded clones get a size class; other rows say once, few or many, or leave the size out.

V: TRBV18
size: few
CDR3: CASSPTSGGVGDTQYF

V: TRBV5-6
size: NA
CDR3: CASSGGTGYEQYF

V: TRBV10-3
size: many
CDR3: CAIRPAGVNTDTQYF

V: TRBV7-9
size: many
CDR3: CASLRDRGIQYF

V: TRBV6-2/TRBV6-3
size: many
CDR3: CASSYSLSGSEQYF

V: TRBV5-8
size: many
CDR3: CASSLTVSGANVLTF

V: TRBV2
size: many
CDR3: CASSGEAGAYEQYF

V: TRBV28
size: many
CDR3: CASSLFSFSGAPNEQFF

V: TRBV20-1
size: many
CDR3: CSAKTLAGPDTQYF

V: TRBV6-1
size: many
CDR3: CASASGAGLDTEAFF

V: TRBV24-1
size: many
CDR3: CATSSRQGPTDTQYF

V: TRBV18
size: few
CDR3: CASSPDRGSSPLHF

V: TRBV19
size: NA
CDR3: CASSIVFRTGDGYTF

V: TRBV5-4
size: many
CDR3: CASSPGGEAYEQYF

V: TRBV4-2
size: few
CDR3: CASSQDFRGNTIYF

V: TRBV7-2
size: many
CDR3: CASTDPGEGTYEQYF

V: TRBV9
size: many
CDR3: CASSLDGKDQPQHF

V: TRBV6-1
size: NA
CDR3: CASKGRGETNEKLFF

V: TRBV4-2
size: NA
CDR3: CASSQGGGGGTLRGETQYF

V: TRBV20-1
size: NA
CDR3: CSASPDDRATNEKLFF

V: TRBV28
size: many
CDR3: CASSLRFRANYGYTF

V: TRBV20-1
size: many
CDR3: CSAEAVAGGRNEQYF

V: TRBV12-3/TRBV12-4
size: many
CDR3: CASSPAGTADEKLFF

V: TRBV19
size: NA
CDR3: CASKEQGGNQPQHF

V: TRBV28
size: many
CDR3: CASSTYGPGNYEQYF

V: TRBV19
size: many
CDR3: CASRDRERSTDTQYF

V: TRBV30
size: many
CDR3: CAWEGGTSTDTQYF

V: TRBV20-1
size: many
CDR3: CSARDWASGNEQYF

V: TRBV7-9
size: many
CDR3: CASSQPQGIGEKLFF

V: TRBV11-2
size: NA
CDR3: CASSSSRKGGLVGGANVLTF

V: TRBV25-1
size: many
CDR3: CASSETSTYTDTQYF

V: TRBV7-3
size: many
CDR3: CASSPEGMNTEAFF

V: TRBV6-1
size: few
CDR3: CASSRRQGAVNTEAFF

V: TRBV10-3
size: many
CDR3: CAISGGRSYEQYF

V: TRBV12-3/TRBV12-4
size: many
CDR3: CASRTTQGNTEAFF

V: TRBV11-2
size: many
CDR3: CASSSGQGAGETQYF

V: TRBV12-3/TRBV12-4
size: many
CDR3: CASSPSGVYNEQFF

V: TRBV28
size: many
CDR3: CASTLLAGGLSYNEQFF